This T cell receptor (beta chain) was obtained from a study of blood T cell repertoires in COVID-19 (TCRdb year 2020). About the investigation overall: Samples from collaborators originated in the United States, Italy and Spain and spanned both the acute and convalescent phases of COVID-19. The material from the prospective study consisted of cDNA or gDNA derived from T cells, B-cell-depleted T cells, or PBMCs. Subjects who had been exposed to COVID-19, were actively infected with it, or had recovered from it provided the deeply sampled blood TCRbeta repertoires that made up the dataset. The repertoires were released in a freely available public database intended as a resource for research on the immune response to SARS-CoV-2. Samples came from the ongoing ImmuneRACE study (first 160 participants) plus 1,254 subjects from 6 global collaborators. A de-identified subject ID, COVID-19 status, age in years and sex were almost always included in the sample metadata. Where HLA class I and class II types were available, the types were taken from metadata supplied by the sample provider, not from assay-based typing. Here is what the overall study found, with its caveats: Clinical and demographic metadata were provided uncurated, with the amount varying by source and participant.

To note about this clone: Its binding antigen is unknown. It has no much larger one-base neighbor in the sample; base qualities were not kept.

Each collaborating institution followed its own protocols to collect whole blood in K2EDTA tubes. For TCRbeta analysis, collaborators shipped samples in one of three forms: frozen whole blood, isolated PBMCs, or DNA extracted from either of those sample types. The immunoSEQ Assay, a bias-controlled multiplex PCR, was used to amplify TCRbeta CDR3 regions from genomic DNA. The authors' pipeline ran thus. The number of nucleated cells in each sample was estimated from the amplification of reference gene primers within the assay. To quantify the absolute abundance of each unique TCRbeta CDR3 rearrangement, sequence reads were collapsed and filtered. For each sample, productive Simpson clonality was calculated by taking the square root of Simpson's diversity index across productive rearrangements. What TCRdb holds here is the immuneACCESS table cut down to in-frame rearrangements. Part of the clones is not present; checked against another copy, under half of the missing clones reflect an unresolved V gene, and the others are unexplained. The V and J calls and clone size are taken from that table; D and trimming were inferred from the DNA. Counted in this sample were around 260,000 clones; 70% to 90% of them appeared once. The ten largest clones add up to approximately 2% of the sample.

Input material: peripheral blood. The origin of this receptor is a young man with active or convalescent COVID-19.

The CDR3 region reads CASSERQGGSTDTQYF. The DNA sequence is as follows: TGTGCCAGCAGCGAAAGACAGGGGGGTAGCACAGATACGCAGTATTTT. The sequence joins TRBV7-8 to TRBJ2-3; 9 junctional bases match TRBD1. Germline trimming: 5 bases from V, 0 bases from J; junction bases outside gene matches: 6. CDR1 and CDR2 were assigned from the germline V gene as SGHVS and FQNEAQ. Measured from the cysteine to the phenylalanine, the CDR3 is 16 residues long. Only CDR3 DNA is held: 48 bases, read in frame from base 1.